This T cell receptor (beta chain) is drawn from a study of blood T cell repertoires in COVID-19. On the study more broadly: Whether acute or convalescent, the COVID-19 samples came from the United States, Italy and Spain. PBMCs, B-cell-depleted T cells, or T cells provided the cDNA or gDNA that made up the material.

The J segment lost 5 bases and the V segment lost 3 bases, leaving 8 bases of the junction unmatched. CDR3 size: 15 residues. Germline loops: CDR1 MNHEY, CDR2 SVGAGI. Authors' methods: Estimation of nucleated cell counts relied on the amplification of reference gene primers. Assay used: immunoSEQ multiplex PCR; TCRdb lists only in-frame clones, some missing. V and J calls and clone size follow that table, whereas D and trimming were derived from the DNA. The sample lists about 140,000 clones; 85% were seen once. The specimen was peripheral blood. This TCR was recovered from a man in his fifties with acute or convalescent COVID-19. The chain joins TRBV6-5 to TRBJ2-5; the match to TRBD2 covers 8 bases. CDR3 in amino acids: CASSYSGTGGETQYF. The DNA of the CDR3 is TGTGCCAGCAGTTATTCCGGGACGGGAGGGGAGACCCAGTACTTC.